This T cell receptor beta chain was sequenced for a study of cytomegalovirus exposure and HLA in healthy donors. This clone has more than one count but fewer than ten. Its antigen is still unknown. Broader study findings: In a later analysis, HLA-associated TCR beta chains were more clonally expanded than equally common others. Researchers counted about 150 TCR beta chains as cytomegalovirus-associated. Later on, a genetic analysis was performed. It linked a missense variant in DCLRE1C with V- and J-gene trimming of TCR beta.

This CDR3 is 15 amino acids long. Germline trimming cut 5 bases from V and 5 bases from J; bases unmatched to any gene: 12. CDR1 and CDR2 from the germline V gene are MGHRA and YSYEKL. The PCR made use of 60 Vbeta and 13 Jbeta primers. Per the study methods: The authors later counted approximately 80 million unique TCR beta chains, 8.5 million to 13 million of them shared. Sequencing was performed with immunoSEQ multiplex PCR; in TCRdb, only in-frame clones are kept and a portion is missing. V and J calls plus clone size are reproduced from that table; the DNA served to infer D and trimming. Among about 160,000 clones listed, around 79% were seen once.

The chain joins TRBV4-1 to TRBJ2-7; 7 bases agree with TRBD1. This receptor was taken from a human donor in good health. The sequenced material came from PBMCs. The CDR3 protein is CASSGTLTGFDEQYF. The CDR3 DNA sequence: TGCGCCAGCAGCGGAACCTTGACAGGGTTCGACGAGCAGTACTTC.